The clone carrying this T cell receptor (beta chain) has a handful of counts. Original processing notes: Researchers report that nucleated cell counts were estimated from reference gene primer amplification. Libraries were prepared by immunoSEQ multiplex PCR; TCRdb keeps only in-frame clonotypes and omits some of them. V, J and clone size derive from that table, while D and trimming were established from the DNA sequence. The table records tens of thousands of clones, approximately 80% of them present only once. This entry is derived from a study of blood T cell repertoires in COVID-19. The germline V gene has CDR1 SGHAT and CDR2 FQDESV (reference sequence). The CDR3 totals 15 residues. The germline V and J ends were trimmed by 5 bases and 5 bases, with 18 bases remaining between them.

The TCR sequence derives from a human donor in a cohort sampled during active COVID-19. J is TRBJ1-1 and V is TRBV11-1, with D possibly matching TRBD1 (6 bases). The sequenced sample consisted of peripheral blood. CDR3 sequence: CASSPRWGPRTEAFF. In nucleotides, the CDR3 is TGTGCCAGCAGCCCCAGGTGGGGGCCTCGAACTGAAGCTTTCTTT.